The subject of this entry is one T cell receptor (beta chain). Its target is unknown. Since a much larger clone is just one base distant, this may be a read error. There were no patients who had received any treatment before thyroid surgery. This CDR3 contains 15 residues. Unmatched junction bases numbered 16, after V lost 10 bases and J lost 7 bases. In germline, CDR1 is MDHEN, CDR2 SYDVKM. This sample is part of a study of metastatic and nonmetastatic thyroid tumors. Study observations and caveats: According to reports, the diversity of TCR beta was significantly higher in malignant thyroid tumors than in benign nodules, and this held in both blood and tumor samples.

Authors' processing steps: The study's classifier, a distant-metastasis tool for papillary thyroid cancer, was built using CDR3 differences across clinicopathological groups. TCRdb re-analyzed the PCR reads through MiXCR. None of the V and J calls come from the authors' own analysis; TCRdb made them. This sample yields roughly 98,000 clones, of which about 15% are seen a single time; roughly 3.9% belongs to the top ten. V gene TRBV28 combines with J gene TRBJ2-1, with 7 bases fitting TRBD1. The source material was blood. The clonotype originates from a female donor with papillary thyroid cancer or a benign thyroid nodule (not recorded which). Some clones in this sample may be carry-over from other donors' samples. The CDR3: CAITRSGTEGNEQFF. In DNA form, the CDR3 reads TGTGCCATCACCCGTTCCGGGACAGAAGGGAATGAGCAGTTCTTC.